The clone carrying this TCR beta chain has just a few counts. The data originate from a study of blood T cell repertoires in COVID-19. Study-level background: Donors in the United States, Italy and Spain gave samples during acute or convalescent COVID-19. T cells, B-cell-depleted T cells, or PBMCs supplied cDNA or gDNA.

Per the original data handling: From reference gene primer amplification, estimates of nucleated cell counts were derived. Only in-frame clones appear in the TCRdb table, and some are missing; sequencing was by immunoSEQ multiplex PCR. The DNA was the basis for D and trimming; V, J and clone size are from that table. The sample gives about 170,000 clones, about 87% of which show up once; about a quarter is in the top ten. The germline V gene encodes CDR1 ENHRY and CDR2 SYGVKD. This CDR3 contains 13 residues. The V segment lost 6 bases and the J segment 2 bases; nucleotides outside the gene matches: 3.

This chain connects TRBV10-3 to TRBJ2-7; 8 bases are shared with TRBD2. This receptor was taken from a man between 60 and 70 years old with acute or convalescent COVID-19. Sequencing used peripheral blood. CDR3 sequence (DNA): TGTGCCATCAGGGATAGCGGGACCTACGAGCAGTACTTC. Its protein product is CAIRDSGTYEQYF.